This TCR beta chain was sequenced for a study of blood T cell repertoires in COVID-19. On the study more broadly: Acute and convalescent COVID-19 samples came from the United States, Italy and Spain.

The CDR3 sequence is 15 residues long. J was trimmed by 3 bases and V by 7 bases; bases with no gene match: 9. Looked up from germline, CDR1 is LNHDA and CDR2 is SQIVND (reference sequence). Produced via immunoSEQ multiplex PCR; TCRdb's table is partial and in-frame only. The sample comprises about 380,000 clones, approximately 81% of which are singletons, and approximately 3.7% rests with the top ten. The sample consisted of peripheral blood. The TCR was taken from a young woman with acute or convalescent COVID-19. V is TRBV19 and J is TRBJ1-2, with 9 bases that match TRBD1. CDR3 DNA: TGTGCCAGTAAAGCCACAGGGGGCGCCGACTATGGCTACACCTTC. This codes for CASKATGGADYGYTF.